This paragraph reports one T cell receptor (beta chain). The antigen remains unidentified. Between the trimmed V and J ends, which lost 1 base and 0 bases, there was a span of 10 bases. CDR3 length: 16 amino acids. TCRdb itself ran the RT-PCR reads through MiXCR, one entry per CDR3 protein. The sample contains 500,000 to 650,000 distinct CDR3 sequences, 7.6% of which appear only once. This entry belongs to a study of response to subunit inactivated influenza vaccine. General study findings and limits: The authors proposed limited new T cell recruitment per seasonal influenza vaccination.

This specimen was PBMCs from blood, taken 23 to 25 months after vaccination. The TCR originated in a man between 50 and 75 years old who received an inactivated influenza vaccine. The genes are TRBV12-3 or TRBV12-4 and TRBJ1-3; D uncertain. The CDR3 region has the DNA TGTGCCAGCAGTTTAGTGAGGTTTAGCTCTGGAAACACCATATATTTT. Residues: CASSLVRFSSGNTIYF.